This T cell receptor beta chain was recovered during a study of STAT5B mutations in CD4+ large granular lymphocyte leukemia (dated by TCRdb to 2022 to 2024). With respect to the entire study: Where cryopreserved patient cells were available, CD8+ cells were depleted first, followed by selection with anti-CD4 microbeads. TCRbeta repertoires of CD4+ T-cell large granular lymphocyte leukemia patients were compared with those of healthy blood donors. Flow cytometry on FACSCanto II or FACSVerse confirmed that purified fractions exceeded 95% purity among lymphocytes. Results and caveats for the whole study, not just this receptor: The data were not HLA-matched, and the higher clonality in CD4+ T-LGLL than in CD8+ T-LGLL could be due to the relatively small sample size. Heterogeneous cell sources were used for patients, and only 5 or 6 CD4-sorted patient samples were included in the clonality comparison with healthy controls. Greater clonality appeared to be present in CD4-sorted patient repertoires than in healthy CD4+ repertoires, and the difference was retained after the putative leukemic clones were removed. Main leukemic clonotypes were private to each patient, although 20% to 25% of the main leukemic clonotypes were found at low frequency in the non-leukemic repertoires of other patients. TRBV06-family usage was enriched among the top patient clones (8/27) compared with healthy controls (2/35).

Comment on this clone: Its antigen remains undetermined. Base quality data are lacking; no much larger clone is found one base away.

The CD4+ T-LGLL patients were recruited through hematology units in Padova (Italy), Helsinki (Finland) and Shinshu (Japan). Depending on which samples were available, patient samples consisted of bead-purified CD4+, CD4+CD8+, CD57+ or CD56+ fractions, or of unselected PBMC. Somatic STAT5B mutation profiles obtained by deep amplicon sequencing of the same DNA used for patient TCRbeta data were integrated with the patient TCRbeta data. All TCR-sequenced material derived from peripheral blood: patient blood samples and healthy donor buffy coats. Peripheral blood mononuclear cells were isolated by Ficoll-Hypaque gradient centrifugation. The Gentra Puregene Cell and Tissue kit was used to extract genomic DNA, and a Qubit 2.0 fluorometer was used to measure the amount of genomic DNA. The immunoSEQ assay at survey resolution was used to sequence TCRbeta rearrangements from genomic DNA. In the paper's pipeline: Clonotypes representing more than 5% of the repertoire were considered putative leukemic clones, and 59 such clones were identified across 27 patients. In the TCR sequencing data, the smallest productive clonotype frequency that could be detected was 2.59 x 10-5. Only productive TCRbeta rearrangements, meaning sequences that were complete and in-frame, were kept for the analyses. Simpson clonality, calculated in the immunoSEQ Analyzer version 3.0, was used as the measure of sample clonality. Clones were binned by frequency as very rare, small, medium, large (1-20%) or hyperexpanded (>20%). Generation probabilities were estimated with OLGA 1.2.3, V-gene circos plots were generated with VDJtools, specificities were searched for in VDJdb, and CDR3 motifs were identified with GLIPH. The table was pulled from immuneACCESS by TCRdb, which kept in-frame rearrangements only. Such tables lose some clones; where checked, under half of the loss comes from unresolved V genes, and the rest has no known cause. For V, J and clone size, that table is used; D and trimming come from the DNA. The sample contains 7,500 to 8,500 clones, approximately 80% of them found a single time. About 67% of the sample belongs to the ten largest clones.

The germline V gene yields SGHRS for CDR1 and YFSETQ for CDR2. The CDR3 runs 14 amino acids, cysteine and phenylalanine included. Kept here is only the CDR3 DNA, which spans 42 bases and is read in frame from base 1. The V and J ends are trimmed by 7 bases and 0 bases, leaving 11 bases between them. The sample consisted of PBMCs. The rearrangement joined TRBV5-1 to TRBJ2-1; the D segment cannot be called with confidence. The origin of this receptor is a woman aged 60-75 years with CD4+ T-cell large granular lymphocyte leukemia. The bases are TGCGCCAGCCGATACACGAGCTCCTACAATGAGCAGTTCTTC. It codes for CASRYTSSYNEQFF.